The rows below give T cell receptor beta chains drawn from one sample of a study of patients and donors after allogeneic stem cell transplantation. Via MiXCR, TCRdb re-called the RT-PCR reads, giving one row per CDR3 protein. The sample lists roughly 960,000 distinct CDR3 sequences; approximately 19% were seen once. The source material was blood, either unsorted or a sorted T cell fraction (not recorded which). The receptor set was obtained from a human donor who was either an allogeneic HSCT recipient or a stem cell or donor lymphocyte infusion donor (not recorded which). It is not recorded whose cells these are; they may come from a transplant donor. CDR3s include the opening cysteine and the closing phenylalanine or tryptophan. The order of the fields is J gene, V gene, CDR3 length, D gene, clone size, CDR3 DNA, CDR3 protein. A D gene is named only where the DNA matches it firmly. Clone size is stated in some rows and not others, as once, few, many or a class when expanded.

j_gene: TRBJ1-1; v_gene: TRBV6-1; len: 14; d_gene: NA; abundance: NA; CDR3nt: TGTGCCAGCAGGAACGAGGGGGTGAACACTGAAGCTTTCTTT; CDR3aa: CASRNEGVNTEAFF
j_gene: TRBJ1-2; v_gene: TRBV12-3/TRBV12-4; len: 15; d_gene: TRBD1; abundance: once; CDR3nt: TGTGCCAGCAGTCCCACCCAGGGGGCGCTTGAAGGCTACACCTTC; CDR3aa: CASSPTQGALEGYTF
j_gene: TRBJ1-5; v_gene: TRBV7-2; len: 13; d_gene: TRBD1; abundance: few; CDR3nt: TGTGCCAGCAGCATACAGGGGGTTGTGCCCCAGCATTTT; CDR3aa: CASSIQGVVPQHF
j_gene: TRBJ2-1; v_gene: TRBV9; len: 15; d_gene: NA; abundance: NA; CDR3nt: TGTGCCAGCAGCGTAGATGCGGGATCCTACAATGAGCAGTTCTTC; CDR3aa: CASSVDAGSYNEQFF
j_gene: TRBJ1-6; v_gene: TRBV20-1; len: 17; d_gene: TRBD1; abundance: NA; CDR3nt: TGCAGTGCTAGAGATCCGGGACAGGGGATCTATAATTCACCCCTCCACTTT; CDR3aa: CSARDPGQGIYNSPLHF
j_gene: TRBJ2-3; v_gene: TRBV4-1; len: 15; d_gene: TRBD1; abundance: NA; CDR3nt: TGCGCCAGCAGCCAAGGGCCGGGACAGGCAGATACGCAGTATTTT; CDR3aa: CASSQGPGQADTQYF
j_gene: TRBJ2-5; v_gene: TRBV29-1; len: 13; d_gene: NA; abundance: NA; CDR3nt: TGCAGCGTTGTGCGGGGGCCCCAAGAGACCCAGTACTTC; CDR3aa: CSVVRGPQETQYF
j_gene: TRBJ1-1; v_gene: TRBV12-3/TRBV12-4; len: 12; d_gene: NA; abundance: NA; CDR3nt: TGTGCCAGCAGCCGAAAGGGGGGGGCAGCTTTCTTT; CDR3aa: CASSRKGGAAFF
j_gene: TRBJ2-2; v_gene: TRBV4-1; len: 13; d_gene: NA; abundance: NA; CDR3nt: TGCGCCAGCAGCGCCAGGGTACCCGGGGAGCTGTTTTTT; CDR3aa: CASSARVPGELFF
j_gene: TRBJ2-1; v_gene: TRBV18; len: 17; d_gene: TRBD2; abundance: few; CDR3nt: TGTGCCAGCTCACAACTCCCAATAGCGGGTGGGTACAATGAGCAGTTCTTC; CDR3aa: CASSQLPIAGGYNEQFF
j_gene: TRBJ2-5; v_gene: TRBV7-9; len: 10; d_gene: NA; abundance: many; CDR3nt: TGTGCCACCACACAGGAGACCCAGTACTTC; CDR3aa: CATTQETQYF
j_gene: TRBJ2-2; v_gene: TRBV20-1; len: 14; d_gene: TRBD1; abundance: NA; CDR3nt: TGCAGTGCTCCTATAACAGGGGTTTCCGGGGAGCTGTTTTTT; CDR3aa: CSAPITGVSGELFF
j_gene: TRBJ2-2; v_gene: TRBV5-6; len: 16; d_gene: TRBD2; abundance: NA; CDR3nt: TGTGCCAGCAGCTTCCGGACTAGCGCGAACACCGGGGAGCTGTTTTTT; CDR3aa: CASSFRTSANTGELFF
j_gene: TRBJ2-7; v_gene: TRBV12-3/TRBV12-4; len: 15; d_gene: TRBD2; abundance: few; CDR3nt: TGTGCCAGCAGACCCACTAGCGGGATATTCCACGAGCAGTACTTC; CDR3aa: CASRPTSGIFHEQYF
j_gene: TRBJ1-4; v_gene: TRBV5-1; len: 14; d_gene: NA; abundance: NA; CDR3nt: TGCGCCAGCAGCTTTGGGGCCAGGAATGAAAAACTGTTTTTT; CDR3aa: CASSFGARNEKLFF
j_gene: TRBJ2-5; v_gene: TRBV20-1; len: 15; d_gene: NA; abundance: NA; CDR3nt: TGCAGTGCACATGACTCCGGGACGAGCCAAGAGACCCAGTACTTC; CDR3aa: CSAHDSGTSQETQYF
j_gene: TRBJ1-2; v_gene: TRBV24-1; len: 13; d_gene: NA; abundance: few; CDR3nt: TGTGCCACCAGTGATCCAGGGGTAGGTGGCTACACCTTC; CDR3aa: CATSDPGVGGYTF
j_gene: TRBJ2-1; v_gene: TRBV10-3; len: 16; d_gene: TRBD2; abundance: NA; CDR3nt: TGTGCCATCAGTGAGTCGAGGCGGGGGGGTAACAATGAGCAGTTCTTC; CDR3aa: CAISESRRGGNNEQFF
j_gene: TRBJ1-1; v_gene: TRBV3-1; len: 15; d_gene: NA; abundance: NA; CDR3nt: TGTGCCAGCAGCCAAGTGGCGGCAGGGTCGCCTGAAGCTTTCTTT; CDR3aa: CASSQVAAGSPEAFF
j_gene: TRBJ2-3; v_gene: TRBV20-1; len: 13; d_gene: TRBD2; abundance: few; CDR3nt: TGCAGTGCCCTGCCGGGACTAACAGATACGCAGTATTTT; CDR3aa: CSALPGLTDTQYF
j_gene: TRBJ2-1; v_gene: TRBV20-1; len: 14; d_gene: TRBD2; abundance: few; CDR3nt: TGCAGTGCTACTACTAGCGGGAGGTACAATGAGCAGTTCTTC; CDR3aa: CSATTSGRYNEQFF
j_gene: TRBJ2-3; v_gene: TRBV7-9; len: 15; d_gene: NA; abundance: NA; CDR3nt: TGTGCCAGCAAACTGGGGGGTAGCGGCACAGATACGCAGTATTTT; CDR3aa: CASKLGGSGTDTQYF
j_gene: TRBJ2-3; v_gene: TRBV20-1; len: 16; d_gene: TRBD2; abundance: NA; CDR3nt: TGCAGTGCCCCCCGAGGAGCTAGCGGGGGGGCAAATACGCAGTATTTT; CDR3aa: CSAPRGASGGANTQYF
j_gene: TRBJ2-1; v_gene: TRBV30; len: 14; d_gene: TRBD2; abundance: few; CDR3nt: TGTGCCTGGACGCAAGCGGGAGTCTACAATGAGCAGTTCTTC; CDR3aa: CAWTQAGVYNEQFF
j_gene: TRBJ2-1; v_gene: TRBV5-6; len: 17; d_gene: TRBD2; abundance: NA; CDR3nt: TGTGCCAGCAGCGGGGGGGAGGGCCCCAGCTCCTACAATGAGCAGTTTTTC; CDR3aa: CASSGGEGPSSYNEQFF
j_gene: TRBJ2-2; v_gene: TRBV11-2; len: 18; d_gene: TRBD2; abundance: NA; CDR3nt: TGTGCCAGCAGCTTAAGATCTCCGGGGGGGGGTAACACCGGGGAGCTGTTTTTT; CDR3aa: CASSLRSPGGGNTGELFF
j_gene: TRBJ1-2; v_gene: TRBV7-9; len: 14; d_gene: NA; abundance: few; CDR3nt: TGTGCCAGCAGCTTAGTTGGGGCCGCGGGAGACTACACCTTC; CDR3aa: CASSLVGAAGDYTF
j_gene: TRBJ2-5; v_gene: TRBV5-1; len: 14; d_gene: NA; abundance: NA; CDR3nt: TGCGCCAGCAGCTTATCGTATGGGGAAGGGACCCAGTACTTC; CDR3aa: CASSLSYGEGTQYF
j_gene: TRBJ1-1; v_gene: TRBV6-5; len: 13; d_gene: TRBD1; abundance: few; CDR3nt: TGTGCCAGCAGTTCACAGGGGGTAGGGTCAGCTTTCTTT; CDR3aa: CASSSQGVGSAFF
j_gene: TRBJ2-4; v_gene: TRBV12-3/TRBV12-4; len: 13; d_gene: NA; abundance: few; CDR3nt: TGTGCCAGCAGTTGGGGACTGATAGCCATTCAGTACTTC; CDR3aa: CASSWGLIAIQYF
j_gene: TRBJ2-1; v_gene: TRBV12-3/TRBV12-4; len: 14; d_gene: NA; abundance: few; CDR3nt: TGTGCCAGCAGTTTGGAGGGCAGGCCCAATGAGCAGTTCTTC; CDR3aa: CASSLEGRPNEQFF
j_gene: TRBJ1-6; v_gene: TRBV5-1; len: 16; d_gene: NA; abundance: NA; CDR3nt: TGCGCCAGCAGCCTCCGGAGCGACTCCTATAATTCACCCCTCCACTTT; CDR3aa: CASSLRSDSYNSPLHF
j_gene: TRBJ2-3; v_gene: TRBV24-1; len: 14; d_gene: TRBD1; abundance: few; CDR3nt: TGTGCCACCAGCCACAGGGGCGACACAGATACGCAGTATTTT; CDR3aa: CATSHRGDTDTQYF
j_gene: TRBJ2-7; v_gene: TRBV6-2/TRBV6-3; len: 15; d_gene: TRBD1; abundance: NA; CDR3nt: TGTGCCAGCAGTTACAAGACGGGACAGGGCACCGAGCAGTACTTC; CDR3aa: CASSYKTGQGTEQYF
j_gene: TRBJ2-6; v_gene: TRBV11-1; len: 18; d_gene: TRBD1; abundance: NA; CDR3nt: TGTGCCAGCAGCTCAGGACAGGGTCCCTTCTCTGGGGCCAACGTCCTGACTTTC; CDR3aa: CASSSGQGPFSGANVLTF
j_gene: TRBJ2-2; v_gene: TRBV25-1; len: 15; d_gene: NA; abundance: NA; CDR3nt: TGTGCCAGCAGTGCGTCCGGGCCTATCACCGGGGAGCTGTTTTTT; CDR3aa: CASSASGPITGELFF
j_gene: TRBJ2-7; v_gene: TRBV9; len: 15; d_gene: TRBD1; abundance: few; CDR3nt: TGTGCCAGCAGCCAAGGACAGGGGATATCCTACGAGCAGTACTTC; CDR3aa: CASSQGQGISYEQYF
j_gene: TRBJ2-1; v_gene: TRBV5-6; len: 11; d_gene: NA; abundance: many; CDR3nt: TGTGCCAGCAGCTTGGGGGTTGAGCAGTTCTTC; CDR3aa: CASSLGVEQFF
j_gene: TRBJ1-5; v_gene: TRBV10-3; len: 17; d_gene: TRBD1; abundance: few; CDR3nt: TGTGCCATCAGTGATTCTTCGCCGGGACAGGGAATACAGCCCCAGCATTTT; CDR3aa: CAISDSSPGQGIQPQHF
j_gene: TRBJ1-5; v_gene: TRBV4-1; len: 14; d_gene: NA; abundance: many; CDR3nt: TGCGCCAGCAGCTCGCGGCAGGGTGGACAGCCCCAGCATTTT; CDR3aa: CASSSRQGGQPQHF
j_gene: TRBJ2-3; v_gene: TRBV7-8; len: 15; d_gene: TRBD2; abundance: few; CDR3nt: TGTGCCAGCAGATCACGCCTAGCGGGACCAGATACGCAGTATTTT; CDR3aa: CASRSRLAGPDTQYF
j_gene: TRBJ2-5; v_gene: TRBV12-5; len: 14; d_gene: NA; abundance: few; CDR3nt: TGTGCTAGTGGTTTGGTAGGGCGACAAGAGACCCAGTACTTC; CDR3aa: CASGLVGRQETQYF
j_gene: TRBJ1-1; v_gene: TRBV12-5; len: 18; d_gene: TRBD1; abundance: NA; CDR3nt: TGTGCTAGTGGTTTGGCGACAGGGGGCCCGCCTAGGAACACTGAAGCTTTCTTT; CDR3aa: CASGLATGGPPRNTEAFF
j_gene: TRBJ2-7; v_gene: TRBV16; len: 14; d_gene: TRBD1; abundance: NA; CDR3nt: TGTGCCAGCAGCCAGTGGACAGGGGCCTACGAGCAGTACTTC; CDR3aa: CASSQWTGAYEQYF
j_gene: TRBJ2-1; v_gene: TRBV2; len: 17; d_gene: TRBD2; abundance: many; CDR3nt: TGTGCCAGCAGTGCGAGGACTAGCGGGGGGCGATACAATGAGCAGTTCTTC; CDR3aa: CASSARTSGGRYNEQFF
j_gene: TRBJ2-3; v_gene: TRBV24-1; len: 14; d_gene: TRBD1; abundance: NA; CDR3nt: TGTGCCACCAGTCCGGGACAGAGCACAGATACGCAGTATTTT; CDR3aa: CATSPGQSTDTQYF
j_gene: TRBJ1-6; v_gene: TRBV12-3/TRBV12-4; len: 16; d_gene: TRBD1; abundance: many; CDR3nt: TGTGCCAGCAGTCGGGACAGGGGCTCCTATAATTCACCCCTCCACTTT; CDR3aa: CASSRDRGSYNSPLHF
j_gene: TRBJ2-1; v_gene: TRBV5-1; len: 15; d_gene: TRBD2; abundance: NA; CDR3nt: TGCGCCAGCAGCTTAGGCGGGAGTAAAAGTAATGAGCAGTTCTTC; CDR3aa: CASSLGGSKSNEQFF